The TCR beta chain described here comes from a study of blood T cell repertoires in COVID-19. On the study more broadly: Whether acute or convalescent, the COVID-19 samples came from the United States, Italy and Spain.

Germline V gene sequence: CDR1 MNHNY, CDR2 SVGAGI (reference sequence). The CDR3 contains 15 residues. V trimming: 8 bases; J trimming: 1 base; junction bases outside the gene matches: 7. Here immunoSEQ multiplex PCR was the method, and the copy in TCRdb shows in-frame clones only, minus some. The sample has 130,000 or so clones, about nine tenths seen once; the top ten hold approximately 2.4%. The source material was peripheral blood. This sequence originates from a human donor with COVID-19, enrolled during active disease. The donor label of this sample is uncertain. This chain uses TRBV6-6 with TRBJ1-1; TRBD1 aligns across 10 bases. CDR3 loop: CASGGTGAGNTEAFF. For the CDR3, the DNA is TGTGCCAGCGGGGGGACAGGGGCAGGGAACACTGAAGCTTTCTTT.